The sequence of this T cell receptor beta chain was determined in a study of human T cells and chemical hapten exposure. This clonotype was observed a handful of times. The target antigen is unknown. Time point indicated: pre-sensitization, week 0. The sample's treatment: therapeutic diphenylcyclopropenone sensitization with weekly scalp DPC. The drawing of blood occurred before each patch test was applied. Study-level results: The number of TCRs over 1 in 1000 frequency stayed unchanged after DPC.

TCRdb fed the RACE reads into MiXCR, producing one record per CDR3 protein. Of approximately 260,000 distinct CDR3 sequences in the sample, around 7.7% were seen once. This receptor was taken from a man between 18 and 35 years old with alopecia areata. Some clones in this sample may be carry-over from other donors' samples. The sample consisted of whole blood, taken in connection with sensitization to the hapten diphenylcyclopropenone (DPC).

The CDR3 here is CASSFPDPNTEAFF. The CDR3 bases are TGTGCCAGCAGCTTCCCAGACCCGAACACTGAAGCTTTCTTT. This chain links TRBV7-2 with TRBJ1-1, with no clear D. Deletions cut 3 bases from V and 1 base from J, with 9 bases between. CDR3 length equals 14 residues. Germline CDR1 and CDR2: SGHTA and FQGNSA.